Here is one TCR beta chain with its context. It has no known antigen specificity. Base qualities are not recorded, but no much larger clone differs from it by a single base. TCRbeta CDR3 regions were amplified from genomic DNA by means of the immunoSEQ Assay, a bias-controlled multiplex PCR. The published analysis was carried out like this. Within the assay, amplification of reference gene primers was used to estimate how many nucleated cells each sample contained. To quantify the absolute abundance of each unique TCRbeta CDR3 rearrangement, sequence reads were collapsed and filtered. For each sample, productive Simpson clonality was calculated by taking the square root of Simpson's diversity index across productive rearrangements. This immuneACCESS table, as held by TCRdb, lists in-frame sequences with V and J called but not all clones. Of the missing ones, under half trace to an unresolved V gene in checked studies; the others have no known cause. The V and J calls and clone size are taken from that table; D and trimming were inferred from the DNA. The sample includes under 130,000 clones, with roughly nine tenths observed a single time. About 3.5% of the sample lies in the top ten.

This entry belongs to a study of blood T cell repertoires in COVID-19 (TCRdb year 2020). In the study overall: Samples covering the acute and convalescent phases of COVID-19 were provided by collaborators in the United States, Italy and Spain. The material from the prospective study consisted of cDNA or gDNA derived from T cells, B-cell-depleted T cells, or PBMCs. A de-identified subject ID, COVID-19 status, age in years and sex were almost always included in the sample metadata. The repertoires were released in a freely available public database meant as a resource for research on the immune response to SARS-CoV-2. HLA class I and class II types, where available, came from metadata supplied by the sample provider rather than from assay-based typing. Samples were obtained from the ongoing ImmuneRACE study (first 160 participants) and from about 1,300 subjects provided by 6 global collaborators. The dataset comprised deeply sampled blood TCRbeta repertoires from subjects exposed to, actively infected with, or recovered from COVID-19. The paper's findings and limits, for the study overall: The amount of clinical and demographic metadata varied by source and participant and was provided uncurated.

Whole blood was collected in K2EDTA tubes by collaborating institutions according to the institutions' own protocols. For TCRbeta analysis, collaborators shipped samples in one of three forms: frozen whole blood, isolated PBMCs, or DNA extracted from either of those sample types. The CDR3 holds 15 amino acids from the cysteine to the phenylalanine. The kept DNA is CDR3 alone, 45 bases in frame from the first base. V is shortened by 2 bases, J by 8 bases, and the region joining them spans 13 bases. The germline V gene gives CDR1 as SGHVS and CDR2 as FNYEAQ. Sequencing input: peripheral blood. This clonotype was obtained from a woman aged 60 to 75 with acute or convalescent COVID-19. The chain links TRBV7-6 with TRBJ1-6, with the D gene too uncertain to name. In nucleotides, the sequence is TGTGCCAGCAGCTTACGGCTAGGTCGAGATTCACCCCTCCACTTT. It specifies CASSLRLGRDSPLHF.